This T cell receptor (beta chain) was documented in a study of post-analysis software for immune sequencing data. General study points: When the samples were clustered directly with F measure, those that had been prepared in the same batch showed strong co-clustering. Normalized Chao1 diversity was significantly reduced in patients versus controls. Controls had lower frequencies than patients of about 5 TRBV segments, which included TRBV5-6, TRBV5-1 and TRBV20-1.

Unique molecular identifiers featured in each of the TCR beta cDNA libraries. cDNA molecules numbering roughly 0.5 million came from approximately 1 to 10 million T cells. TCRdb independently ran MiXCR on the PCR reads; one entry per CDR3 protein. Of 350,000 to 450,000 distinct CDR3 sequences in the sample, 39% were seen once. This clonotype was recorded a few times. Its target is unknown. The J segment lost 4 bases and the V segment lost 6 bases, leaving 7 bases of the junction unmatched. The germline gives CDR1 SQVTM, CDR2 ANQGSEA. This CDR3 is built from 13 residues. The J gene is TRBJ1-2, the V gene TRBV29-1; 8 nucleotides line up with TRBD1. This TCR derives from a girl aged 2 to 9 with multiple sclerosis. The sequenced sample was blood. CDR3 DNA: TGCAGCGTCTCAGGGGGCCGAGGCTATGGCTACACCTTC. Protein sequence: CSVSGGRGYGYTF.